This T cell receptor beta chain was profiled in a study of response to subunit inactivated influenza vaccine. Study findings and constraints: The study's authors posited that every seasonal influenza vaccination enlists few new T cells.

TCRdb re-called the RT-PCR reads through MiXCR, storing one row per CDR3 protein. Of roughly 630,000 distinct CDR3 sequences in the sample, around 13% were seen once. As concerns this clonotype: What it binds is unknown.

The receptor comes from a man between 50 and 59 years old who received an inactivated influenza vaccine. The sequencing here drew on PBMCs from blood, taken around 14 days before vaccination.

DNA for the CDR3: TGTGCCATCAGTGAACAGGGGGCTTATGAGCAGTTCTTC. It translates to CAISEQGAYEQFF. This chain joins TRBV10-3 and TRBJ2-1, with 9 bases aligning to TRBD1. The germline V gene has CDR1 ENHRY and CDR2 SYGVKD. J was trimmed by 8 bases and V by 3 bases; bases with no gene match: 2. This CDR3 contains 13 residues.